This T cell receptor beta chain was sequenced in a study of cytomegalovirus exposure and HLA in healthy donors. 13 Jbeta primers and 60 Vbeta primers were used for the PCR. The assay was immunoSEQ multiplex PCR, and TCRdb's table has in-frame clones only and misses some. The sample includes fewer than 250,000 clones, 80% to 90% seen only once; the top ten take around 3%. The CDR3 has 15 residues. Germline values: CDR1 SGDLS, CDR2 YYNGEE. Trimming shortened V by 0 bases and J by 7 bases, and 13 bases separated the two germline ends. Those who donated were healthy bone marrow donors. This rearrangement joins TRBV9 to TRBJ1-4, with unresolved D. This sequence was found in a man aged 30 to 39 in good health and CMV-seronegative. Source material: PBMCs. The CDR3 coding sequence is TGTGCCAGCAGCGTAGGCGGGGAGGGTGCTGAAAAACTGTTTTTT. Protein product: CASSVGGEGAEKLFF.